The clone carrying this TCR beta chain was recorded a few times. Its antigen remains unidentified. These data come from a study of identical twins. Study-wide findings and caveats: Models predicted too little out-of-frame TCR alpha sharing in monozygotic twins. For out-of-frame beta sequences, excess twin sharing was weaker.

TCRdb reprocessed the 5' RACE reads via MiXCR and lists one record per CDR3 protein. This table holds under 500,000 distinct CDR3 sequences, roughly 13% found once. V gave up 2 bases and J gave up 2 bases, with 7 bases separating them. Germline values: CDR1 DFQATT, CDR2 SNEGSKA (reference sequence). This CDR3 has 13 residues. The sample was also reused in another study, on yellow fever vaccine responses in identical twins. That source reports: Twin vaccine T cell responses reportedly seemed partly convergent, partly personalized.

The sample comprised CD4+ T cells sorted from blood. This chain links TRBV20-1 with TRBJ2-1; D is unclear. This TCR was recovered from a woman aged 18-35 years in good health. This chain's CDR3 is CSARSDPYNEQFF. The CDR3 DNA reads as TGCAGTGCTAGAAGCGATCCCTACAATGAGCAGTTCTTC.